This T cell receptor beta chain comes out of a study of shared clonotypes between healthy human individuals. How the authors handled the data: With immunoSEQ giving junction-only sequences and no quality scores, filtering differed. Libraries were prepared by immunoSEQ multiplex PCR; TCRdb keeps only in-frame clonotypes and omits some of them. The DNA was the basis for D and trimming; V, J and clone size are from that table. The data hold under 600,000 clones, with approximately 97% observed a single time. Broader study findings: Non-shared clonotypes were found to have lower generation probabilities than the clonotypes that were shared by all four of the sorted-subset donors. Despite large depth, sorted-subset datasets appeared incompletely sequenced.

In germline, CDR1 is MDHEN, CDR2 SYDVKM. This CDR3 has 15 amino acids. V was shortened by 3 bases and J by 6 bases, with 15 bases between the two germline ends. As to this clone: The target antigen is unknown.

The material sequenced was naive CD4+ T cells sorted from blood. Indicated subset: CD45RA+ positively selected. The chain recombines TRBV28 with TRBJ1-5, with D hard to call. The sequence derives from a young woman in good health. The CDR3 is CASSLEGGMRQPQHF. The CDR3 DNA sequence: TGTGCCAGCAGTTTGGAGGGCGGGATGCGTCAGCCCCAGCATTTT.